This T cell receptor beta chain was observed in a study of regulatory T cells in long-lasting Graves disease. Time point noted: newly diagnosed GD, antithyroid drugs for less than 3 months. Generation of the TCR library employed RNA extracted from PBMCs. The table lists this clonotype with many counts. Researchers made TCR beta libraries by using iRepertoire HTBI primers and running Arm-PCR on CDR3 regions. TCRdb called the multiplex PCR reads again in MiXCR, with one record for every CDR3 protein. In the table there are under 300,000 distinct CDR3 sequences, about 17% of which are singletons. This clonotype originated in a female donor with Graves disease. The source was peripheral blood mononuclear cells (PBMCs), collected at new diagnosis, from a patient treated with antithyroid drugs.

The CDR3 DNA follows: TGTGCCAGCAGGGTAGGGGGTCCCCAAGAGACCCAGTACTTC. Its translation: CASRVGGPQETQYF. The genes are TRBV2 and TRBJ2-5; weak D call: TRBD1 (6 bases). The CDR3 extends over 14 amino acids. V lost 6 bases, J lost 1 base, and 12 bases lay in between. Germline assignment: CDR1 SNHLY and CDR2 FYNNEI.